The 15 T cell receptor beta chains presented below share a single source sample, sequenced in a study of T cell responses to AZD1222 COVID-19 vaccine. The assay was immunoSEQ multiplex PCR, and TCRdb's table has in-frame clones only and misses some. The table lists more than 130,000 clones, 90% of them singletons. This sample comprised peripheral blood, obtained on day 0 of AZD1222 vaccination. These receptors came from an adult in good health.

V usage is TRBV5-4 and J usage is TRBJ2-5; 9 nucleotides line up with TRBD1. TRBJ2-7 matches the DNA end more closely, so the J call is doubtful. Germline V gives CDR1 SGHNT, CDR2 YYREEE (reference sequence). The CDR3 has 16 residues. Written as DNA, the CDR3 is TGTGCCAGCAGCTTGGGGACAGGGGCCCTCTCCTACGAGCAGTACTTC. Translation gives CASSLGTGALSYEQYF.

The chain uses TRBV7-8 and TRBJ1-1; tentative D call: TRBD1 (5 bases). This CDR3 region has 13 residues. Per germline, CDR1 SGHVS and CDR2 FQNEAQ. V was cut by 5 bases and J by 4 bases, with 11 bases left in between. The CDR3 loop is CASSGRVPTEAFF. CDR3 coding DNA: TGTGCCAGCAGCGGCAGGGTCCCCACTGAAGCTTTCTTT.

This rearrangement joins TRBV6-5 to TRBJ1-3; D is perhaps TRBD1 (5 bases). Trimming removed 2 bases from V and 1 base from J, with 6 bases in between. The CDR3 has 14 residues. Germline CDR1 reads MNHEY; CDR2 reads SVGAGI. The CDR3 nucleotides are TGTGCCAGCAGTTACGGGGGTTCTGGAAACACCATATATTTT. This translates into CASSYGGSGNTIYF.

The chain combines TRBV5-1 with TRBJ1-1; no firm D call. The CDR3 runs to 16 residues. Germline values: CDR1 SGHRS, CDR2 YFSETQ. Trimming pared 4 bases from V and 0 bases from J, leaving 16 bases between. The CDR3: CASSREGSSMNTEAFF. The DNA for the CDR3 is TGCGCCAGCAGCAGAGAGGGATCCTCAATGAACACTGAAGCTTTCTTT.

The V call is TRBV27, the J call TRBJ2-1, with D possibly matching TRBD1 (6 bases). V shed 4 bases and J shed 0 bases, with 19 bases lying between them. Germline V lookup: CDR1 MNHEY, CDR2 SMNVEV (reference sequence). The CDR3 spans 18 residues. CDR3 in amino acids: CASSSPPWTASSYNEQFF. CDR3 nucleotides: TGTGCCAGCAGTTCACCACCCTGGACAGCTAGCTCCTACAATGAGCAGTTCTTC.

This chain connects TRBV6-5 to TRBJ1-2, with 10 bases that match TRBD1. The CDR3 is 16 amino acids. J gave up 4 bases and V 3 bases, and 8 bases lay outside the gene matches. Germline CDR1 reads MNHEY; CDR2 reads SVGAGI. The CDR3 DNA reads TGTGCCAGCAGTTATCGGGAGGGACAGGGGCGCTATGGCTACACCTTC. It codes for CASSYREGQGRYGYTF.

The chain has TRBV7-2 and TRBJ2-5; D tentatively fits TRBD1 or TRBD2 (7 bases each). Germline V CDR1 and CDR2: SGHTA, FQGNSA. The V end was cut by 9 bases, the J end by 4 bases, with 24 bases between. The CDR3 is 16 amino acids. Here the CDR3 reads CASSEVWGEGAETQYF. CDR3 DNA sequence: TGTGCCAGTAGCGAAGTTTGGGGGGAGGGGGCAGAGACCCAGTACTTC.

This sequence joins TRBV27 and TRBJ2-1; no definite D call. This CDR3 has 13 residues. The germline CDR1 and CDR2 sequences are MNHEY and SMNVEV (reference sequence). V lost 6 bases and J 6 bases, leaving 12 bases between the germline ends. The CDR3 here is CASSPTAINEQFF. The DNA for the CDR3 is TGTGCCAGCAGCCCCACAGCGATCAATGAGCAGTTCTTC.

The DNA of the CDR3 is TGTGCCAGCAGTGACCCTACAGGGTTTTTCGGAAACACCATATATTTT. As protein: CASSDPTGFFGNTIYF. V and J are TRBV25-1 and TRBJ1-3; tentatively, D is TRBD1 (6 bases). CDR1 and CDR2 (germline): MGHDK, SYGVNS. The CDR3 contains 16 residues. The V end lost 3 bases, the J end lost 4 bases, and 16 bases lay between the germline ends.

The chain links TRBV29-1 to TRBJ2-1; D is possibly TRBD2 (6 bases). V was cut by 3 bases and J by 6 bases, with 15 bases left in between. This CDR3 region has 14 residues. CDR1 and CDR2 from the germline V gene are SQVTM and ANQGSEA. The DNA of the CDR3 is TGCAGCGTTGAGACTAGGTGGGAATCCAATGAGCAGTTCTTC. Translating it yields CSVETRWESNEQFF.

The chain recombines TRBV5-5 with TRBJ2-1; 11 bases fit TRBD1. Germline trimming cut 3 bases from V and 7 bases from J; bases unmatched to any gene: 6. The CDR3 consists of 15 residues. Germline values: CDR1 SGHKS, CDR2 YYEKEE (reference sequence). CDR3 region: CASSWPGQGENEQFF. In DNA form, the CDR3 reads TGTGCCAGCAGCTGGCCGGGACAGGGGGAAAATGAGCAGTTCTTC.

CDR3 in DNA: TGTGCCAGCAGCCAAGATAGTGAGGGTGCTAGAACTAACAATGAGCAGTTCTTC. Residues: CASSQDSEGARTNNEQFF. V and J are TRBV4-2 and TRBJ2-1; maybe TRBD2 (5 bases). V was clipped by 0 bases and J by 5 bases, with 20 bases between them. From germline, CDR1 is LGHNA and CDR2 YNFKEQ. The CDR3 runs to 18 residues.

This clone was recorded once. The chain employs TRBV3-1 (or the pseudogene TRBV3-2) and TRBJ2-1; TRBD2 matches 11 bases. Germline V gene lookup returns CDR1 LGHDT and CDR2 YNNKEL (reference sequence). The ends lost 0 bases at V and 5 bases at J; junction bases unmatched: 9. The CDR3 extends over 18 amino acids. The CDR3 DNA reads as TGTGCCAGCAGCCAAGATGGGGGACTAGCGGTGAACGACAATGAGCAGTTCTTC. It yields the protein CASSQDGGLAVNDNEQFF.

The chain employs TRBV11-3 and TRBJ2-1, with 13 positions matching TRBD2. The germline gives CDR1 SGHNT, CDR2 YENEEA. V dropped 5 bases and J dropped 3; count of bases not matched to a gene: 4. The CDR3 has 16 amino acids. The CDR3 DNA follows: TGTGCCAGCAGCCCCCGACTAGCGGGAGGCTACAATGAGCAGTTCTTC. This sequence encodes CASSPRLAGGYNEQFF.

The chain has TRBV9 and TRBJ2-5; D not resolved. Germline V gene data show CDR1 as SGDLS and CDR2 as YYNGEE. Trimming pared 0 bases from V and 4 bases from J, leaving 10 bases between. This CDR3 spans 14 amino acids. The CDR3, as DNA: TGTGCCAGCAGCGTAGAGGCACCAGGAGAGACCCAGTACTTC. This codes for CASSVEAPGETQYF.